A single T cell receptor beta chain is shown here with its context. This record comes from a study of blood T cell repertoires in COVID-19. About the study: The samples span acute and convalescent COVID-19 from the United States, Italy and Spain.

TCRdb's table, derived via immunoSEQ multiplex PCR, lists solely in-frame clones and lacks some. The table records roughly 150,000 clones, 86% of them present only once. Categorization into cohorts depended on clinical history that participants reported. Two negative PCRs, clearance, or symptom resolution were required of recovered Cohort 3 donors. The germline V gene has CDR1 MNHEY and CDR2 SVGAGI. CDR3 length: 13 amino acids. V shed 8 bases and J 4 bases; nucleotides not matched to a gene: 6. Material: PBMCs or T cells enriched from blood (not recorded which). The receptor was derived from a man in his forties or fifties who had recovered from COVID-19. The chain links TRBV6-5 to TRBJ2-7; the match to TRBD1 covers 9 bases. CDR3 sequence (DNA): TGTGCCAGCGGCCGGGACAGGGTTTACGAGCAGTACTTC. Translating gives CASGRDRVYEQYF.